Each of the 12 T cell receptor beta chains below was sequenced from the same sample in a study of blood T cell repertoires in COVID-19. TCRdb's table, derived via immunoSEQ multiplex PCR, lists solely in-frame clones and lacks some. The sample has hundreds of thousands of clones, about 83% seen once; the top ten hold 2% to 3%. The specimen sequenced was peripheral blood. Every receptor here comes from a woman between 40 and 55 years old with active or convalescent COVID-19.

This chain joins TRBV29-1 and TRBJ2-7; D not resolved. V was shortened by 2 bases and J by 2 bases, with 19 bases between the two germline ends. The CDR3 has 16 residues. Germline CDR1 reads SQVTM; CDR2 reads ANQGSEA. The CDR3 reads CSVESPGSSLPYEQYF. The DNA for the CDR3 is TGCAGCGTTGAATCCCCCGGGTCGAGTTTACCCTACGAGCAGTACTTC.

As regards this clone: The conserved final phenylalanine or tryptophan is absent from the CDR3, which likely points to a read error. The J gene is TRBJ1-4, the V gene TRBV7-8; D ambiguous. V was shortened by 1 base and J by 3 bases, with 9 bases between the two germline ends. CDR3 size: 15 residues. Germline CDR1 is SGHVS and CDR2 is FQNEAQ. This CDR3 is CASSLGEAANEKLFS. The CDR3 DNA sequence: TGTGCCAGCAGCTTAGGGGAGGCGGCTAATGAAAAACTGTTTTCT.

The chain links TRBV19 to TRBJ2-3, with TRBD1 as a possible D gene (6 bases). The CDR3 runs 16 residues. The germline V gene has CDR1 LNHDA and CDR2 SQIVND (reference sequence). Trimming removed 3 bases at V and 1 base at J, with 14 bases between. This CDR3 is CASSMGPRGGTDTQYF. The CDR3 DNA is TGTGCCAGTAGTATGGGCCCCAGGGGTGGCACAGATACGCAGTATTTT.

The chain uses TRBV4-3 and TRBJ1-5; unclear D gene. Per the germline V gene, CDR1 is LGHNA and CDR2 is YSLEER. Trimming removed 3 bases from V and 0 bases from J, with 9 bases in between. CDR3 size: 15 residues. CDR3 in amino acids: CASSHARGSNQPQHF. Written as DNA, the CDR3 is TGCGCCAGCAGCCATGCTAGAGGTAGCAATCAGCCCCAGCATTTT.

The chain employs TRBV6-6 and TRBJ1-6, with unresolved D. CDR3 length equals 11 residues. Trimming took off 5 bases at V and 7 bases at J, with 3 bases between the two ends. Per germline, CDR1 MNHNY and CDR2 SVGAGI (reference sequence). The CDR3 bases are TGTGCCAGCAGTGTAAATTCACCCCTCCACTTT. Amino acids: CASSVNSPLHF.

This rearrangement joins TRBV7-9 to TRBJ1-4; D might be TRBD1 (5 bases). This CDR3 has 14 residues. Germline lookup yields CDR1 SEHNR and CDR2 FQNEAQ (reference sequence). Deletions cut 8 bases from V and 1 base from J, with 11 bases between. CDR3 DNA sequence: TGTGCCAGCCAGATGGGGGGAACTAATGAAAAACTGTTTTTT. Amino acids: CASQMGGTNEKLFF.

V and J are TRBV27 and TRBJ1-2, with D unresolved. In germline, CDR1 is MNHEY, CDR2 SMNVEV (reference sequence). The CDR3 has 14 amino acids. V dropped 7 bases and J dropped 3 bases, with 15 bases sitting between them. The CDR3 coding sequence is TGTGCCAGCAACTGTAGTCGAGCGGACTATGGCTACACCTTC. This gives the protein CASNCSRADYGYTF.

The chain couples TRBV11-2 to TRBJ2-2; 8 bases map to TRBD2. This CDR3 spans 15 amino acids. CDR1 is SGHAT and CDR2 is FQNNGV in the germline V gene. With 2 bases clipped from V and 7 bases from J, the junction kept 6 bases outside the gene matches. The CDR3 loop reads CASSLLASGHGELFF. The DNA for the CDR3 is TGTGCCAGCAGCTTACTGGCTAGCGGGCACGGGGAGCTGTTTTTT.

V usage is TRBV30 and J usage is TRBJ2-3; 9 bases agree with TRBD2. Germline V gene lookup returns CDR1 GTSNPN and CDR2 SVGIG (reference sequence). V shed 3 bases and J 11 bases; nucleotides not matched to a gene: 21. CDR3 length: 17 amino acids. Written as DNA, the CDR3 is TGTGCCTGGAGAGGAATCCCGACTAGCGGCGCCCCTTGGGGGCAGTATTTT. Translated, it gives CAWRGIPTSGAPWGQYF.

This chain links TRBV5-4 with TRBJ1-1; 10 nucleotides match TRBD1. Germline values: CDR1 SGHNT, CDR2 YYREEE (reference sequence). The CDR3 is 14 amino acids. The V and J ends lost 4 bases and 5 bases, in that order; junction bases with no gene match: 5. As DNA, the CDR3 is TGTGCCAGCAGCCGACAGGGGGCAGGGACTGAAGCTTTCTTT. Its protein is CASSRQGAGTEAFF.

V and J are TRBV19 and TRBJ2-3; 7 nucleotides line up with TRBD2. CDR1 is LNHDA and CDR2 is SQIVND in the germline V gene (reference sequence). The CDR3 covers 14 residues. V was pared by 7 bases and J by 2 bases, with 6 bases of the junction left unmatched. The CDR3 here is CASTRGGVTDTQYF. The CDR3 DNA sequence: TGTGCCAGTACCCGGGGAGGGGTCACAGATACGCAGTATTTT.

The chain employs TRBV7-9 and TRBJ2-7, with 7 bases matching TRBD2. The CDR3 is 15 amino acids. CDR1 is SEHNR, CDR2 FQNEAQ, per germline (reference sequence). With V trimmed by 2 bases and J by 0 bases, 4 bases remained unmatched. The CDR3 sequence is CASSLQGGGSYEQYF. The CDR3, as DNA: TGTGCCAGCAGCTTACAGGGCGGGGGCTCCTACGAGCAGTACTTC.